Shown below are 16 T cell receptor beta chains from a single sample sequenced in a study of human T cells and chemical hapten exposure. Extraction yielded total RNA from whole blood (unfractionated). TCRdb fed the 5' RACE reads into MiXCR, producing one record per CDR3 protein. Of about 140,000 distinct CDR3 sequences detected, about 4% appear once; the ten largest clones hold about 1.3%. The receptors come from a female donor in good health.

V gene TRBV15 combines with J gene TRBJ1-1; a possible D gene is TRBD1 (6 bases). With 1 base removed from V and 5 bases from J, the gap between germline ends came to 26 bases. Looked up from germline, CDR1 is LNHNV and CDR2 is YYDKDF (reference sequence). The CDR3 length is 19 residues. The CDR3: CATSRGYKGRVLQGTEAFF. For the CDR3, the DNA is TGTGCCACCAGCAGAGGGTATAAGGGGAGGGTACTTCAGGGGACTGAAGCTTTCTTT.

This clonotype appeared many times. The chain combines TRBV12-3 or TRBV12-4 with TRBJ1-3; tentative D call: TRBD1 (5 bases). The V end was cut by 7 bases, the J end by 0 bases, with 10 bases between. The CDR3 length is 14 residues. The CDR3 nucleotides are TGTGCCAGCATCGGGACGGACTCTGGAAACACCATATATTTT. It is translated as CASIGTDSGNTIYF.

This clonotype appeared many times. The V gene is TRBV28, the J gene TRBJ2-7, with D perhaps TRBD1 (6 bases). The germline gives CDR1 MDHEN, CDR2 SYDVKM. Trimming removed 6 bases from V and 0 bases from J, with 21 bases in between. The CDR3 is 17 amino acids. CDR3 nucleotides: TGTGCCAGCAGCGAAGGGACACTTAGAGGAATCTCCTACGAGCAGTACTTC. Its translation is CASSEGTLRGISYEQYF. Looking up the rest from reference TRBV28 and TRBJ2-7 gives the full variable domain: DVKVTQSSRYLVKRTGEKVFLECVQDMDHENMFWYRQDPGLGLRLIYFSYDVKMKEKGDIPEGYSVSREKKERFSLILESASTNQTSMYLCASSEGTLRGISYEQYFGPGTRLTVT.

This clonotype was detected ten times or more. The chain joins TRBV7-2 to TRBJ1-1; tentative D call: TRBD1 (5 bases). The CDR3 totals 16 residues. CDR1 is SGHTA, CDR2 FQGNSA, per germline. V shed 1 base and J shed 2 bases, with 14 bases lying between them. The CDR3 DNA sequence: TGTACCAGCAGCTTAGACCCGGCAGGGTTTAACACTGAAGCTTTCTTT. It encodes CTSSLDPAGFNTEAFF.

V is TRBV7-3 and J is TRBJ2-3, with a weak D call TRBD2 (5 bases). The CDR3 is 16 amino acids. Germline V gene sequence: CDR1 SGHTA, CDR2 FQGTGA. Between the trimmed V and J ends, which lost 6 bases and 3 bases, there was a span of 19 bases. The CDR3 DNA follows: TGTGCCAGCAGTCAAGGGTGTGGGAGAAGGACAGATACGCAGTATTTT. Translated: CASSQGCGRRTDTQYF.

This clonotype was detected many times. This chain links TRBV19 with TRBJ1-5; 8 nucleotides match TRBD1. The CDR3 has 15 amino acids. CDR1 and CDR2 (germline): LNHDA, SQIVND (reference sequence). V shed 10 bases, J shed 3 bases, and the junction held 11 bases outside the gene matches. The CDR3 DNA follows: TGTGCCACCGCCCGGACAGGGAAGATCAATCAGCCCCAGCATTTT. Its protein is CATARTGKINQPQHF.

This clonotype was observed at least ten times. The rearrangement uses TRBV27 and TRBJ1-6; no definite D call. V was clipped by 8 bases and J by 9 bases, with 8 bases between them. CDR3 length equals 11 residues. The V gene's germline CDR1 is MNHEY and CDR2 SMNVEV (reference sequence). The CDR3 reads CASPGASPLHF. CDR3 nucleotides: TGTGCCAGCCCAGGTGCTTCACCCCTCCACTTT.

This clonotype was seen many times. This sequence joins TRBV29-1 and TRBJ1-2, with D unresolved. Trimming shortened V by 4 bases and J by 4 bases, and 10 bases separated the two germline ends. This CDR3 region has 12 residues. Germline V gives CDR1 SQVTM, CDR2 ANQGSEA. In nucleotides, the CDR3 is TGCAGCGTTGGGGCCGGAACCTATGGCTACACCTTC. Its protein product is CSVGAGTYGYTF. The variable domain in full, with the rest retrieved from reference TRBV29-1 and TRBJ1-2, is SAVISQKPSRDICQRGTSLTIQCQVDSQVTMMFWYRQQPGQSLTLIATANQGSEATYESGFVIDKFPISRPNLTFSTLTVSNMSPEDSSIYLCSVGAGTYGYTFGSGTRLTVV.

This clonotype has at least ten counts. The chain couples TRBV28 to TRBJ2-7; no clear D gene. The CDR3 covers 13 residues. V lost 4 bases, J lost 0 bases, and 7 bases lay in between. The V gene's germline CDR1 is MDHEN and CDR2 SYDVKM. CDR3 residues: CASSYHSSYEQYF. The CDR3 DNA is TGTGCCAGCAGTTATCATAGCTCCTACGAGCAGTACTTC.

This clonotype was picked up many times. This chain connects TRBV6-2 or TRBV6-3 to TRBJ2-3, with 11 bases aligning to TRBD2. Trimming at V came to 8 bases and at J to 1 base, leaving 5 bases not matched to a gene. This CDR3 region has 15 residues. Germline-derived CDR1 and CDR2 are MNHEY and SVGEGT. The CDR3 DNA reads as TGTGCCAGCCAGAAGGGACTAGCGGGCACAGATACGCAGTATTTT. Amino acid sequence: CASQKGLAGTDTQYF.

This clonotype occurred many times. The CDR3 bases are TGTGCCAGCACCATGGACACCCCTTTCACAGATACGCAGTATTTT. Protein sequence: CASTMDTPFTDTQYF. This chain connects TRBV28 to TRBJ2-3, with D perhaps matching TRBD1 (5 bases). The V end was cut by 7 bases, the J end by 2 bases, with 16 bases between. Germline V CDR1 and CDR2: MDHEN, SYDVKM. The CDR3 is 15 residues long.

This clonotype was counted ten times or more. The V and J genes are TRBV19 and TRBJ1-5, with D unresolved. CDR1 LNHDA and CDR2 SQIVND come from the germline V gene (reference sequence). The CDR3 is made up of 14 amino acids. Trimming took 8 bases from V and 7 from J, leaving 18 bases between them. The CDR3, as DNA: TGTGCCAGTCCATCGCGGGGAGGAAGACAGCCCCAGCATTTT. Its translation is CASPSRGGRQPQHF. Drawing the rest from reference TRBV19 and TRBJ1-5, the complete variable domain is DGGITQSPKYLFRKEGQNVTLSCEQNLNHDAMYWYRQDPGQGLRLIYYSQIVNDFQKGDIAEGYSVSREKKESFPLTVTSAQKNPTAFYLCASPSRGGRQPQHFGDGTRLSIL.

There are many counts of this clonotype. This CDR3 reads CASREWTESNTEAFF. DNA for the CDR3: TGTGCCAGCAGGGAATGGACAGAGTCTAACACTGAAGCTTTCTTT. The genes are TRBV2 and TRBJ1-1; TRBD1 is a possible D gene (6 bases). The V end lost 6 bases, the J end lost 2 bases, and 16 bases lay between the germline ends. Per the germline V gene, CDR1 is SNHLY and CDR2 is FYNNEI. The CDR3 is 15 residues long.

This clonotype was seen ten or more times. The V and J genes are TRBV3-1 and TRBJ1-3; TRBD1 is a possible D gene (5 bases). The CDR3 covers 16 residues. Trimming removed 2 bases from V and 0 bases from J, with 11 bases in between. Germline CDR1 LGHDT, CDR2 YNNKEL (reference sequence). In DNA, the CDR3 is TGTGCCAGCAGCCAACTCACGGGGGGCTCTGGAAACACCATATATTTT. As protein: CASSQLTGGSGNTIYF.

The V and J genes are TRBV7-2 and TRBJ2-7; D unresolved. CDR1 SGHTA and CDR2 FQGNSA come from the germline V gene. V was cut by 0 bases and J by 2 bases, with 14 bases left in between. CDR3 length: 16 amino acids. CDR3 DNA sequence: TGTGCCAGCAGCTTAGCGACGGACCGCCGCCCCTACGAGCAGTACTTC. Amino acid sequence: CASSLATDRRPYEQYF.

This clonotype showed up many times. The rearrangement uses TRBV2 and TRBJ2-4; D call uncertain. Trimming cost V 0 bases and J 6 bases, with 12 bases left between them. The CDR3 contains 15 residues. Per the germline V gene, CDR1 is SNHLY and CDR2 is FYNNEI. This CDR3 reads CASSEASGVGNIQYF. For the CDR3, the DNA is TGTGCCAGCAGTGAAGCTAGTGGAGTCGGAAACATTCAGTACTTC.